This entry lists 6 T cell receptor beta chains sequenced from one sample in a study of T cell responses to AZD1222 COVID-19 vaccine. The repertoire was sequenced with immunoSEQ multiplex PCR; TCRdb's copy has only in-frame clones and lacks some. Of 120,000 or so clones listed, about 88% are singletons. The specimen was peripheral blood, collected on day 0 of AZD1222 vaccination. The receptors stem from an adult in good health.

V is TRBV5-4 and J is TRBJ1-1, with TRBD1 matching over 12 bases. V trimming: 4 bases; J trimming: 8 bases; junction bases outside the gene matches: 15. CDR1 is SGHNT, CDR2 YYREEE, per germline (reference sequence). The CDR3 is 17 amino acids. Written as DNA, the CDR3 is TGTGCCAGCAGCACTCCACCCAGGGGACAGGGGGCTAAAGAAGCTTTCTTT. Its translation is CASSTPPRGQGAKEAFF. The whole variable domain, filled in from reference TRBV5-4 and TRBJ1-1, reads ETGVTQSPTHLIKTRGQQVTLRCSSQSGHNTVSWYQQALGQGPQFIFQYYREEENGRGNFPPRFSGLQFPNYSSELNVNALELDDSALYLCASSTPPRGQGAKEAFFGQGTRLTVV.

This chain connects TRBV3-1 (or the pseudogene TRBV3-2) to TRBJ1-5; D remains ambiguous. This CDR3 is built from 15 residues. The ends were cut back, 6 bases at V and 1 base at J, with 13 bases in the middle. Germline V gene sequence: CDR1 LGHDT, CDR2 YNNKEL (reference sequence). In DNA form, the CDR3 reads TGTGCCAGCAGTCAATCGGCTGTAAGCAATCAGCCCCAGCATTTT. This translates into CASSQSAVSNQPQHF.

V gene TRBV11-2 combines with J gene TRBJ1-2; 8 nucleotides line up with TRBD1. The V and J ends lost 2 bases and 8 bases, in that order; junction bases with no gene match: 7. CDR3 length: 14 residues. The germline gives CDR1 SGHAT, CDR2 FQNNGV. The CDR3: CASSLSQGAIGYTF. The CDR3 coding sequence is TGTGCCAGCAGCTTAAGTCAGGGGGCGATCGGCTACACCTTC.

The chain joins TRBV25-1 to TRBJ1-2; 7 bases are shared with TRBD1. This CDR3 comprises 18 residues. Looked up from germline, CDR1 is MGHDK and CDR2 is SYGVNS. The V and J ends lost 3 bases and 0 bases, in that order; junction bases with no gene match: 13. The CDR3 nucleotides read TGTGCCAGCAGTGATTCCCCGGGCCCCGGGACAGCTAACTATGGCTACACCTTC. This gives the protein CASSDSPGPGTANYGYTF.

The CDR3 nucleotides read TGTGCTAGTGGTTTGGTACTCATCGGGAGGACCCACGAGCAGTACTTC. This sequence encodes CASGLVLIGRTHEQYF. The chain uses TRBV12-5 and TRBJ2-7, with 7 nucleotides matching TRBD2. Germline CDR1 LGHNT, CDR2 FRNRAP. The ends lost 0 bases at V and 5 bases at J; junction bases unmatched: 10. The CDR3 length is 16 residues.

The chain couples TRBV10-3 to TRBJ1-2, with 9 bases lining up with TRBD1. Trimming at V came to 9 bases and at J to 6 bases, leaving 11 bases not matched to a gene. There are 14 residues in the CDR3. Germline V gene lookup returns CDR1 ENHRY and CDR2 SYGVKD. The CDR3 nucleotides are TGTGCCATAGCCGGGACAGGGAACCCCCATGGCTACACCTTC. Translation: CAIAGTGNPHGYTF.